This paragraph covers one T cell receptor (beta chain) sequence. Its antigen is undetermined. The sample belongs to a study of T cell responses to AZD1222 COVID-19 vaccine. This CDR3 comprises 14 residues. CDR1 and CDR2 from the germline V gene are SGHVS and FQNEAQ. Trimming pared 1 base from V and 4 bases from J, leaving 9 bases between. Study-wide results and caveats: Baseline seropositivity occurred in only a handful of AZD1222 recipients. After two AZD1222 doses, spike-specific TCR breadth and depth rose versus day 0.

Clones were sequenced by immunoSEQ multiplex PCR, and TCRdb holds only the in-frame ones, with some missing. The data contain more than 75,000 clones, about 80% of them seen just once; the ten biggest clones take up about 1.3%. This chain joins TRBV7-8 and TRBJ2-3, with D uncertain. The receptor was isolated from an adult who received the AZD1222 COVID-19 vaccine. The sequences come from peripheral blood, collected 28 days after the second AZD1222 dose. The CDR3 sequence is CASSLGRAADTQYF. Written as DNA, the CDR3 is TGTGCCAGCAGCTTAGGAAGGGCCGCAGATACGCAGTATTTT.